This T cell receptor beta chain comes out of a study of T cell responses to AZD1222 COVID-19 vaccine. As regards this clone: The antigen remains unidentified.

Notes on the study in general: Just 5 to 7 AZD1222 recipients were seropositive at baseline. Repertoires were obtained only post-peak T cell response. The sample set comprised mostly white British donors with more females, and clonal diversity was possibly underestimated. CD4 TCRs associated with vaccination spanned spike, dominating at 160-218 and 743-854.

CDR1 and CDR2 (germline): SEHNR, FQNEAQ (reference sequence). CDR3 length: 15 amino acids. V was clipped by 0 bases and J by 4 bases, with 11 bases between them. TCRdb's table, derived via immunoSEQ multiplex PCR, lists solely in-frame clones and lacks some. The data hold roughly 43,000 clones, with roughly 77% observed a single time. V is TRBV7-9 and J is TRBJ2-3; D unclear. The sample here was peripheral blood, taken 28 days after the second dose of the MenACWY control vaccine. This receptor was obtained from an adult who received the MenACWY meningococcal vaccine as a control. CDR3 sequence reads: CASSLAPRFADTQYF. The CDR3 region has the DNA TGTGCCAGCAGCTTAGCGCCCAGGTTTGCAGATACGCAGTATTTT.